This T cell receptor (beta chain) was profiled in a study of graft-versus-host responses after intestinal transplantation. As for the study in general: The study gave all recipients anti-thymocyte globulin induction, then tacrolimus and steroids for approximately three years.

This table comes from immunoSEQ multiplex PCR, and its TCRdb copy is limited to in-frame clones, with some not included. The table shows over 80,000 clones, with 91% occurring only once. With respect to this clone: Its matching antigen is unknown.

Broader study findings: Researchers found GvH clones in recipient marrow, and some showed up first in ileum or blood.

Germline CDR1 SGHTA, CDR2 FQGTGA. Trimming shortened V by 0 bases and J by 4 bases, and 6 bases separated the two germline ends. There are 14 residues in the CDR3. This chain uses TRBV7-3 with TRBJ2-2; D perhaps matches TRBD1 (6 bases). The sequence was collected from a human donor who was the organ donor for an intestinal transplant. The starting material was unstimulated CD4+ T cells sorted from spleen or lymph node cells, obtained before transplant. The CDR3 DNA reads as TGTGCCAGCAGCTTAACAGGGGGCACCGGGGAGCTGTTTTTT. This encodes CASSLTGGTGELFF.